Described below is a single T cell receptor (beta chain) sequence and its context. Original processing methods: Reference gene primer amplification in the assay estimated nucleated cell counts. Sequenced by immunoSEQ multiplex PCR; TCRdb stores in-frame clones only, minus some. V and J calls and clone size are those listed in that table; D and trimming were worked out from the DNA. The table has 400,000 to 550,000 clones, nearly 90% seen once. The entry originates in a study of blood T cell repertoires in COVID-19. Across the whole study: Whether acute or convalescent, the COVID-19 samples came from the United States, Italy and Spain.

CDR1 is SGHRS and CDR2 is YFSETQ in the germline V gene. The CDR3 consists of 14 residues. V was clipped by 4 bases and J by 8 bases, with 18 bases between them. Assignments of participants to cohorts depended upon their own reported clinical history. The chain links TRBV5-1 to TRBJ1-2; TRBD1 might be the D (6 bases). The sequence came from a woman under 30 with acute COVID-19. Sequenced: PBMCs or T cells enriched from blood (not recorded which). CDR3 coding DNA: TGCGCCAGCAGCATGGACCTCAGGGGTGGAGGCTACACCTTC. Its translation: CASSMDLRGGGYTF.